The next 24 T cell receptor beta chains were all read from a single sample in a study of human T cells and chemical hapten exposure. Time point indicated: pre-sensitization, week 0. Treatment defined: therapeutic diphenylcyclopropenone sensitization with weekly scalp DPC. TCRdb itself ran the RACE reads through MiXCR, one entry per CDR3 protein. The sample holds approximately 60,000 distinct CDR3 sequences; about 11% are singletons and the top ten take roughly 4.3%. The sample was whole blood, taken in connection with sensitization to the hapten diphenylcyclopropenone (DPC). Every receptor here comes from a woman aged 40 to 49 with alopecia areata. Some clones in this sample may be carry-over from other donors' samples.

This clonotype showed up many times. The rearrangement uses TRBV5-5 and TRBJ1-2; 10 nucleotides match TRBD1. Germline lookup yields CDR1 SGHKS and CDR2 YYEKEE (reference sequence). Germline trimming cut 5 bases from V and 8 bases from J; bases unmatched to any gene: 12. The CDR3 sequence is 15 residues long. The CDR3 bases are TGTGCCAGCAGTGTTTTGGGACAGGGGCTAGGCGGCTACACCTTC. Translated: CASSVLGQGLGGYTF.

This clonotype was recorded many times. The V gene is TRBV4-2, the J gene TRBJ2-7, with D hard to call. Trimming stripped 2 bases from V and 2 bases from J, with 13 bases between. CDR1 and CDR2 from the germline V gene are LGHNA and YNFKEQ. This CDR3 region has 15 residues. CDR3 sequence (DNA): TGTGCCAGCAGCCAAAGTGAAGAGTCCCCCTACGAGCAGTACTTC. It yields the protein CASSQSEESPYEQYF.

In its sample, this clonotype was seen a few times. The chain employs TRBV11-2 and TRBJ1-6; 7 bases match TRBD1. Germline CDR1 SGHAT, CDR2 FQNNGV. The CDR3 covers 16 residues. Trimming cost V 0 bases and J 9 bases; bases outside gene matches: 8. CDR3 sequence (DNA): TGTGCCAGCAGCTTAGAATTCGGGACAGTCGGTTCACCCCTCCACTTT. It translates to CASSLEFGTVGSPLHF.

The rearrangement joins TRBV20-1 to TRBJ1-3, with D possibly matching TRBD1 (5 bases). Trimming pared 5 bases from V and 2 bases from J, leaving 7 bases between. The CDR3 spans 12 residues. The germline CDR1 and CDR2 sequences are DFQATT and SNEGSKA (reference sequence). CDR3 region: CSALGPGNTIYF. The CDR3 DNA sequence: TGCAGTGCTTTGGGACCTGGAAACACCATATATTTT.

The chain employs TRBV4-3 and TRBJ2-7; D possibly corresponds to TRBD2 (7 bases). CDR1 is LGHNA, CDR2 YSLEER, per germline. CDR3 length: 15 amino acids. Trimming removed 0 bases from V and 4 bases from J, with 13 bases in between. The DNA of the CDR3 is TGCGCCAGCAGCCAAGAAGGGGGGGCTAGGTACGAGCAGTACTTC. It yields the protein CASSQEGGARYEQYF.

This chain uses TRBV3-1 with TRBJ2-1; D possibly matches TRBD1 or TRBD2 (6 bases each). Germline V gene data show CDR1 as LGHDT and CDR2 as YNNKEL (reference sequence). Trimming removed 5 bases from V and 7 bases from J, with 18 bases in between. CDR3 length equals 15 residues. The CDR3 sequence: CASSRGAGNGNEQFF. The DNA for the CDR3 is TGTGCCAGCAGCAGGGGGGCAGGCAATGGGAATGAGCAGTTCTTC.

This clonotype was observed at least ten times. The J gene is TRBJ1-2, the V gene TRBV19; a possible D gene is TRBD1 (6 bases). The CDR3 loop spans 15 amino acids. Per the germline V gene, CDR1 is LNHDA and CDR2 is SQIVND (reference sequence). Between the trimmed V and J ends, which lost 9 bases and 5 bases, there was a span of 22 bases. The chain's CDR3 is CASRTEGTLAYGYTF. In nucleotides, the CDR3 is TGTGCCAGCCGGACGGAGGGGACACTTGCTTATGGCTACACCTTC. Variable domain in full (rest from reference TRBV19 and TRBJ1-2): DGGITQSPKYLFRKEGQNVTLSCEQNLNHDAMYWYRQDPGQGLRLIYYSQIVNDFQKGDIAEGYSVSREKKESFPLTVTSAQKNPTAFYLCASRTEGTLAYGYTFGSGTRLTVV.

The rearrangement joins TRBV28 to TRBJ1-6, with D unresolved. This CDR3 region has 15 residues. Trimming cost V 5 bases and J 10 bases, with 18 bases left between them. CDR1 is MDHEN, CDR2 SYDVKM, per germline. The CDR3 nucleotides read TGTGCCAGCAGTCGCCCGGGTAGTTTGGGCTCACCCCTCCACTTT. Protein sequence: CASSRPGSLGSPLHF. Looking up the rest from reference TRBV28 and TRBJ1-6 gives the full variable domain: DVKVTQSSRYLVKRTGEKVFLECVQDMDHENMFWYRQDPGLGLRLIYFSYDVKMKEKGDIPEGYSVSREKKERFSLILESASTNQTSMYLCASSRPGSLGSPLHFGNGTRLTVT.

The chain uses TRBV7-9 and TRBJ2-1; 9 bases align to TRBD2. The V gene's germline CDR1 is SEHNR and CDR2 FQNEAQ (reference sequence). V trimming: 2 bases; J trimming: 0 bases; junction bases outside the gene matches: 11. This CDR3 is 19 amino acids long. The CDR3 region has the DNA TGTGCCAGCAGCTTAAGAGCTGGACTAGCGCCGAGCTCCTACAATGAGCAGTTCTTC. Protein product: CASSLRAGLAPSSYNEQFF.

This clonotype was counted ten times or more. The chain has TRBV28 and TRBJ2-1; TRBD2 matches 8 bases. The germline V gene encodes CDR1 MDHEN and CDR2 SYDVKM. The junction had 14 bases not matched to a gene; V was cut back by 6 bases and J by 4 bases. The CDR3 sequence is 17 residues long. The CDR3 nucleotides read TGTGCCAGCAGCCCGAGACCGGGCGGGGGGACTTACAATGAGCAGTTCTTC. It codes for CASSPRPGGGTYNEQFF.

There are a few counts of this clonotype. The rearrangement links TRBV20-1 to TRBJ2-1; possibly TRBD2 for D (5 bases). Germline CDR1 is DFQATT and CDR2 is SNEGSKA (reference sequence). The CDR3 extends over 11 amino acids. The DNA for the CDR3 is TGCACGGGGTTTTTGTACAATGAGCAGTTCTTC. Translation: CTGFLYNEQFF.

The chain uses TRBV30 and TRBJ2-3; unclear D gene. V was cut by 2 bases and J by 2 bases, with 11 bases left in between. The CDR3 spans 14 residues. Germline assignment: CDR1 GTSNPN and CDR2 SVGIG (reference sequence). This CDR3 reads CAWSRSAPTDTQYF. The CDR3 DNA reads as TGTGCCTGGAGTCGATCAGCTCCCACAGATACGCAGTATTTT.

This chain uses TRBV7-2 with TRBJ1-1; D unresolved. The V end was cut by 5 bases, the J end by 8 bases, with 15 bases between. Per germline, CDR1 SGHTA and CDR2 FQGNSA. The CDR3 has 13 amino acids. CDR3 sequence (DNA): TGTGCCAGCAGCAGTGTAGTTGGATCCGAAGCTTTCTTT. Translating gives CASSSVVGSEAFF.

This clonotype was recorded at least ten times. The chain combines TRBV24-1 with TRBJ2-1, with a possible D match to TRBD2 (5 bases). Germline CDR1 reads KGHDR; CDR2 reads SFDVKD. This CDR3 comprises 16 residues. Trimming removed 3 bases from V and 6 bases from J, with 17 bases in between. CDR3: CATSDGRLPSTNEQFF. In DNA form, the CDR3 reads TGTGCCACCAGTGATGGGAGACTCCCCTCTACCAATGAGCAGTTCTTC.

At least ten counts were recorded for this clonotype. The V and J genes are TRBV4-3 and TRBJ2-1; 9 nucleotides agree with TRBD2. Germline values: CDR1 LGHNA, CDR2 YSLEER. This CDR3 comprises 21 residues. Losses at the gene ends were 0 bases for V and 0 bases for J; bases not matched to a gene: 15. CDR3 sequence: CASSQDGLAGLRESSYNEQFF. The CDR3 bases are TGCGCCAGCAGCCAAGATGGGCTAGCGGGACTTAGGGAGAGCTCCTACAATGAGCAGTTCTTC.

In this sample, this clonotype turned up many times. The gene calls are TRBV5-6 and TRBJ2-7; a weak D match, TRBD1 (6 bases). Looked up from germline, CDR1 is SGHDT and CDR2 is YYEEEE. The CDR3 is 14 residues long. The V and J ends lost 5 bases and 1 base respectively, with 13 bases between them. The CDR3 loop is CASRGRDRSYEQYF. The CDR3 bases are TGTGCCAGCAGGGGACGAGACAGGTCCTACGAGCAGTACTTC. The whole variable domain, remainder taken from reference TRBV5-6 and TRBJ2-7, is DAGVTQSPTHLIKTRGQQVTLRCSPKSGHDTVSWYQQALGQGPQFIFQYYEEEERQRGNFPDRFSGHQFPNYSSELNVNALLLGDSALYLCASRGRDRSYEQYFGPGTRLTVT.

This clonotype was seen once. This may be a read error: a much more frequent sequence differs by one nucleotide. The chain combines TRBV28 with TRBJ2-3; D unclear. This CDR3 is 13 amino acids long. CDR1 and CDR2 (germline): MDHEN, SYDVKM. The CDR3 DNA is TGTGCCAGCGGTTTGGACGGGTTACTGGCGCAGTATTTT. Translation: CASGLDGLLAQYF.

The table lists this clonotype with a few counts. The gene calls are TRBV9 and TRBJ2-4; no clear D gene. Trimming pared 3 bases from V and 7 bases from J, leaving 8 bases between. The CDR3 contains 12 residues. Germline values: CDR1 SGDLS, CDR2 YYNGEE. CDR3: CASSDARNIQYF. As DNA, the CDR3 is TGTGCCAGCAGCGACGCACGGAACATTCAGTACTTC.

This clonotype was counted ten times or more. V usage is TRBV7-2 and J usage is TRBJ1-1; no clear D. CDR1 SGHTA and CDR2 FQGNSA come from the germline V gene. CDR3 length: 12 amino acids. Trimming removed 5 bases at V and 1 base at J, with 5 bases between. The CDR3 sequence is CASSEWNTEAFF. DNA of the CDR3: TGTGCCAGCAGCGAGTGGAACACTGAAGCTTTCTTT.

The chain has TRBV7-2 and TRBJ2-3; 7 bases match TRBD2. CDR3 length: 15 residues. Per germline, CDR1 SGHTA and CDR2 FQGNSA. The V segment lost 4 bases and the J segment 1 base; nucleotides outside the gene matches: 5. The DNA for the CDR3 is TGTGCCAGCAGCTCGCGGGAGTCAGGCACAGATACGCAGTATTTT. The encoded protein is CASSSRESGTDTQYF.

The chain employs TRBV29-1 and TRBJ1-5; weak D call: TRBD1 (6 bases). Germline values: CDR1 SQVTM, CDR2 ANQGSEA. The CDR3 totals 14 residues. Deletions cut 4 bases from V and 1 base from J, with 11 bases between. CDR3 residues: CSVVQGSSNQPQHF. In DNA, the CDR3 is TGCAGCGTTGTACAGGGATCGAGCAATCAGCCCCAGCATTTT.

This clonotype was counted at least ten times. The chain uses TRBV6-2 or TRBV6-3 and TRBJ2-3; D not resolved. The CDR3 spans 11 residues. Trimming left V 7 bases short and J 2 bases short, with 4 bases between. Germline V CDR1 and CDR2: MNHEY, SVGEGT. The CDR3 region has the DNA TGTGCCAGCACCAACACAGATACGCAGTATTTT. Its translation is CASTNTDTQYF.

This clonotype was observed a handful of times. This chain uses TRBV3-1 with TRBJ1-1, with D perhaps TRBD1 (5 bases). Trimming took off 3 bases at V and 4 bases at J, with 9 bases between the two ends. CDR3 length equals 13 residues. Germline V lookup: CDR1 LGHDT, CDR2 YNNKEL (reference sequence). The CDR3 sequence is CASSQGGTTEAFF. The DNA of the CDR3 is TGTGCCAGCAGCCAGGGGGGGACCACTGAAGCTTTCTTT.

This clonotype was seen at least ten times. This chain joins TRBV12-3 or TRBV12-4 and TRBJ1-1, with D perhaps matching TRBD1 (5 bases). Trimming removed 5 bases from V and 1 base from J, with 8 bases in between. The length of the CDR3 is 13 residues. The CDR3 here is CASSPGRNTEAFF. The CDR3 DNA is TGTGCCAGCAGTCCGGGACGGAACACTGAAGCTTTCTTT.